Presented here are 18 T cell receptor beta chains from one specimen sequenced in a study of T cell repertoires and HLA-DP antigens. TCRdb's copy holds only in-frame clones and misses some; the assay was immunoSEQ multiplex PCR. The sample includes more than 90,000 clones, 80% to 95% of them seen just once. These receptors lack a known antigen. Sequenced input: CD4+ T cells from PBMCs. These receptors all stem from a woman under 30 in good health and CMV-seronegative.

This sequence joins TRBV30 and TRBJ2-6, with 7 bases that match TRBD1. CDR1 GTSNPN and CDR2 SVGIG come from the germline V gene (reference sequence). CDR3 length equals 16 residues. The V and J ends lost 4 bases and 1 base, in that order; junction bases with no gene match: 7. CDR3 sequence: CAWKKPGQSGANVLTF. The CDR3 nucleotides read TGTGCCTGGAAAAAGCCGGGACAGTCTGGGGCCAACGTCCTGACTTTC. Using reference TRBV30 and TRBJ2-6 for the parts outside the CDR3, the full variable domain is SQTIHQWPATLVQPVGSPLSLECTVEGTSNPNLYWYRQAAGRGLQLLFYSVGIGQISSEVPQNLSASRPQDRQFILSSKKLLLSDSGFYLCAWKKPGQSGANVLTFGAGSRLTVL.

The J gene is TRBJ1-2, the V gene TRBV11-2; TRBD1 agrees at 10 bases. Germline CDR1 SGHAT, CDR2 FQNNGV. Trimming took 1 base from V and 8 from J; bases not matched to a gene: 10. The CDR3 sequence is 16 residues long. The CDR3 is CASSLATGGESVGYTF. CDR3 nucleotide sequence: TGTGCCAGCAGCTTAGCGACAGGGGGCGAGTCTGTCGGCTACACCTTC. Based on the CDR3 plus reference TRBV11-2 and TRBJ1-2, the full variable domain is EAGVAQSPRYKIIEKRQSVAFWCNPISGHATLYWYQQILGQGPKLLIQFQNNGVVDDSQLPKDRFSAERLKGVDSTLKIQPAKLEDSAVYLCASSLATGGESVGYTFGSGTRLTVV.

The chain joins TRBV19 to TRBJ1-3; 9 bases map to TRBD1. This CDR3 is 14 amino acids long. After removal of 6 bases from V and 3 bases from J, the junction contained 3 bases not matched to a gene. Germline V gene sequence: CDR1 LNHDA, CDR2 SQIVND (reference sequence). The CDR3 DNA sequence: TGTGCCAGTAGACGGACAGGGGATGGAAACACCATATATTTT. Translation: CASRRTGDGNTIYF.

The V and J genes are TRBV7-3 and TRBJ1-6, with D tentatively TRBD1 (5 bases). The CDR3 covers 15 residues. V lost 4 bases to trimming and J lost 9 bases, with 16 bases between them. Germline V gene sequence: CDR1 SGHTA, CDR2 FQGTGA. The CDR3 region has the DNA TGTGCCAGCAGCTACGACCCAACTAGGGGTTCACCCCTCCACTTT. It encodes CASSYDPTRGSPLHF.

The chain links TRBV20-1 to TRBJ2-1, with 7 positions matching TRBD2. CDR1 DFQATT and CDR2 SNEGSKA come from the germline V gene (reference sequence). The CDR3 runs 11 residues. V dropped 6 bases and J dropped 8; count of bases not matched to a gene: 4. The CDR3 nucleotides are TGCAGTGCCAGCGGGGAGTATGAGCAGTTCTTC. Protein sequence: CSASGEYEQFF.

The chain uses TRBV9 and TRBJ2-1, with D hard to call. The V and J ends lost 0 bases and 0 bases respectively, with 13 bases between them. Germline assignment: CDR1 SGDLS and CDR2 YYNGEE. This CDR3 is built from 17 residues. CDR3 DNA: TGTGCCAGCAGCGTAGGGGCAGGCCAGAGCTCCTACAATGAGCAGTTCTTC. This gives the protein CASSVGAGQSSYNEQFF.

The chain uses TRBV6-5 and TRBJ2-7, with D possibly TRBD2 on 5 matching bases. CDR1 is MNHEY and CDR2 is SVGAGI in the germline V gene. Trimming shortened V by 2 bases and J by 0 bases, and 11 bases separated the two germline ends. The CDR3 runs 15 residues. The CDR3 spells CASSYRDGRSYEQYF. CDR3 bases: TGTGCCAGCAGTTACCGGGATGGCCGCTCCTACGAGCAGTACTTC.

This clone showed up just once. The chain couples TRBV5-6 to TRBJ2-1, with 8 bases that match TRBD2. After removal of 1 base from V and 3 bases from J, the junction contained 3 bases not matched to a gene. Looked up from germline, CDR1 is SGHDT and CDR2 is YYEEEE. The CDR3 has 15 amino acids. CDR3 loop: CASSLTAGGYNEQFF. The CDR3 nucleotides are TGTGCCAGCAGCTTGACGGCGGGAGGCTACAATGAGCAGTTCTTC.

This clone was seen once. V and J are TRBV4-1 and TRBJ2-3; D might be TRBD2 (6 bases). CDR1 and CDR2 (germline): MGHRA, YSYEKL. This CDR3 has 14 amino acids. V dropped 4 bases and J dropped 2 bases, with 10 bases sitting between them. The CDR3 is CASSRREHTDTQYF. CDR3 sequence (DNA): TGCGCCAGCAGCCGGAGGGAGCACACAGATACGCAGTATTTT.

The gene calls are TRBV5-4 and TRBJ1-1; the D is unclear. The CDR3 is made up of 14 amino acids. Germline assignment: CDR1 SGHNT and CDR2 YYREEE (reference sequence). V was shortened by 4 bases and J by 0 bases, with 10 bases between the two germline ends. The CDR3 spells CASSLLSLNTEAFF. Here the CDR3 DNA reads TGTGCCAGCAGCCTGCTCAGTTTGAACACTGAAGCTTTCTTT. The full variable domain, rest sourced from reference TRBV5-4 and TRBJ1-1, is ETGVTQSPTHLIKTRGQQVTLRCSSQSGHNTVSWYQQALGQGPQFIFQYYREEENGRGNFPPRFSGLQFPNYSSELNVNALELDDSALYLCASSLLSLNTEAFFGQGTRLTVV.

The chain carries TRBV30 and TRBJ2-7; D unclear. This CDR3 spans 12 amino acids. The germline V and J ends were trimmed by 2 bases and 3 bases, with 8 bases remaining between them. CDR1 and CDR2 from the germline V gene are GTSNPN and SVGIG (reference sequence). The CDR3 loop is CAWSPRDYEQYF. The CDR3 DNA sequence: TGTGCCTGGAGTCCCAGAGACTACGAGCAGTACTTC.

This chain links TRBV19 with TRBJ2-3, with D perhaps TRBD1 (5 bases). Per the germline V gene, CDR1 is LNHDA and CDR2 is SQIVND (reference sequence). The CDR3 is made up of 12 amino acids. Deletions cut 6 bases from V and 4 bases from J, with 8 bases between. The DNA of the CDR3 is TGTGCCAGTAGCCCACAGGCAGATACGCAGTATTTT. Protein: CASSPQADTQYF.

The gene calls are TRBV9 and TRBJ2-3; D unresolved. V was pared by 4 bases and J by 9 bases, with 18 bases between. This CDR3 has 14 residues. Germline values: CDR1 SGDLS, CDR2 YYNGEE. CDR3 amino acids: CASSPEFVLPTQYF. The CDR3 DNA sequence: TGTGCCAGCAGCCCAGAGTTTGTCCTCCCAACGCAGTATTTT.

The J gene is TRBJ2-2, the V gene TRBV9; no firm D call. This CDR3 region has 13 residues. V was trimmed by 0 bases and J by 7 bases, leaving 7 bases between them. Germline-derived CDR1 and CDR2 are SGDLS and YYNGEE. The CDR3 DNA reads as TGTGCCAGCAGCGTAGTAGCTGGCGGGGAGCTGTTTTTT. Residues: CASSVVAGGELFF.

This clone was picked up one time. The chain joins TRBV7-2 to TRBJ2-1, with 10 bases identical to TRBD2. The CDR3 contains 18 residues. V trimming: 3 bases; J trimming: 7 bases; junction bases outside the gene matches: 15. CDR1 is SGHTA, CDR2 FQGNSA, per germline. The CDR3 DNA reads as TGTGCCAGCAGCTTGCGTGCTAGCGGGGGCCCCAGGGTTAATGAGCAGTTCTTC. Translating it yields CASSLRASGGPRVNEQFF.

The rearrangement uses TRBV20-1 and TRBJ1-2; D remains ambiguous. This CDR3 spans 11 amino acids. Germline V gives CDR1 DFQATT, CDR2 SNEGSKA (reference sequence). Trimming left V 6 bases short and J 13 bases short, with 18 bases between. The CDR3 nucleotides are TGCAGTGCCCTCCCGGGCACTAAATCCACCTTC. Encoded protein: CSALPGTKSTF.

The J gene is TRBJ2-2, the V gene TRBV27; 7 bases line up with TRBD1. The V gene end was trimmed by 5 bases and the J gene end by 8 bases; junction bases not matched to a gene: 11. This CDR3 is 15 amino acids long. The germline V gene has CDR1 MNHEY and CDR2 SMNVEV (reference sequence). Here the CDR3 reads CASSTRQGITGELFF. CDR3 coding DNA: TGTGCCAGCAGTACGAGACAGGGAATTACGGGGGAGCTGTTTTTT.

V gene TRBV7-9 combines with J gene TRBJ2-5; 9 positions match TRBD2. CDR3 length: 15 residues. Per the germline V gene, CDR1 is SEHNR and CDR2 is FQNEAQ (reference sequence). The trim removed 3 bases at V and 0 bases at J, leaving 2 bases unmatched. CDR3: CASSFRGRDQETQYF. The CDR3 nucleotides are TGTGCCAGCAGCTTCCGCGGGAGGGACCAAGAGACCCAGTACTTC. Supplemented by reference TRBV7-9 and TRBJ2-5, the full variable domain reads DTGVSQNPRHKITKRGQNVTFRCDPISEHNRLYWYRQTLGQGPEFLTYFQNEAQLEKSRLLSDRFSAERPKGSFSTLEIQRTEQGDSAMYLCASSFRGRDQETQYFGPGTRLLVL.